This record covers a single T cell receptor (beta chain). The sample originates from a study of blood T cell repertoires in COVID-19. Looking at the study overall: Sites across the United States, Italy and Spain contributed samples from acute and convalescent COVID-19. Sources were T cells, B-cell-depleted T cells, or PBMCs; the material itself was cDNA or gDNA.

The CDR3 has 15 amino acids. Germline CDR1 is SGHTA and CDR2 is FQGTGA. Trimming took off 2 bases at V and 3 bases at J, with 12 bases between the two ends. Source study methods: Counts of nucleated cells, estimated from reference gene primer amplification, were obtained. The table came from immunoSEQ multiplex PCR; TCRdb's copy has only in-frame clones and leaves some out. V and J calls and clone size are as listed in that table; D and trimming were resolved from the DNA. The sample shows about 360,000 clones, around 87% of them seen only once. Input material: peripheral blood. This receptor was obtained from a human donor in a cohort sampled during active COVID-19. This chain connects TRBV7-3 to TRBJ2-3, with a tentative D call TRBD1 (6 bases). The CDR3 region has the DNA TGTGCCAGCAGCTTATCCAGGGGAGCGACAGATACGCAGTATTTT. It specifies CASSLSRGATDTQYF.